This T cell receptor (beta chain) was sequenced for a study of neoadjuvant anti-PD-1 for oral cavity cancer. Across the study: Patients without progression received a fourth nivolumab dose around day 43, then surgical resection on days 50-56.

Study-level findings and limits: Only a few patients per response group were TCR-analyzed; validation needed.

This clone was counted between two and nine times. Its cognate antigen is unknown. CDR1 SGHAT and CDR2 FQNNGV come from the germline V gene. The CDR3 loop spans 14 amino acids. With 7 bases removed from V and 2 bases from J, the gap between germline ends came to 14 bases. PBMC libraries mostly used around 500 ng of input genomic DNA, with six replicates per sample. TCRdb keeps only in-frame clones here, not all; method: immunoSEQ multiplex PCR. The table has some 15,000 clones, 71% seen once; the top ten hold 3% to 3.5%. The receptor was isolated from a person aged 40-85 years with oral cavity squamous cell carcinoma. The material sequenced was PBMCs, taken before nivolumab (anti-PD-1) treatment. The chain links TRBV11-2 to TRBJ1-1; D gene uncertain. The CDR3 region is CASTRYRGNTEAFF. The CDR3 DNA follows: TGTGCCAGCACCCGTTACCGGGGAAACACTGAAGCTTTCTTT. The full variable domain, completed using reference TRBV11-2 and TRBJ1-1, is EAGVAQSPRYKIIEKRQSVAFWCNPISGHATLYWYQQILGQGPKLLIQFQNNGVVDDSQLPKDRFSAERLKGVDSTLKIQPAKLEDSAVYLCASTRYRGNTEAFFGQGTRLTVV.